The following is a TCR beta chain sequence with its context. What this receptor recognizes is not known. No base-level quality is on record; no much larger clone is a single base apart. This record comes from a study of cytomegalovirus exposure and HLA in healthy donors (dated by TCRdb to about 2017). Regarding the complete study: According to an earlier analysis of 587 of the donors, some 180 million T cells yielded roughly 110 million unique TCR beta sequences and approximately 280 Gb of sequence data. An early release that covered 640 HLA-typed donors contained approximately 300 gigabases of sequencing data and about 93 million unique TCR sequences. Of the 300 to 450 genotyped donors, roughly 80% fell in the genetic ancestry cluster associated with self-reported Caucasian donors. The study aimed to test whether signatures of past pathogen exposure could be identified by cataloging public T cell receptors. The study profiled the T cell repertoires of around 700 subjects by immunosequencing and related them to cytomegalovirus serostatus. Besides the first cohort of 666 subjects, a separate validation cohort made up of 90 to 150 different subjects was used. To predict cytomegalovirus infection status, the study brought together high-throughput TCR immunosequencing, statistical association of individual TCRs with disease status, and machine learning. A later analysis re-analyzed previously published TCR beta repertoires from 650 to 800 donors and added high-resolution HLA genotyping to study TCR occurrence patterns. The later analysis used no new phenotypic data to find candidate immune exposures, relying instead on TCR beta sequences and their occurrence across donors. To decide whether each TCR beta V gene segment behaved as functional or pseudogenic, an earlier analysis of some 600 of the donors relied on high-throughput TCR beta sequencing. Donor age, sex, ethnicity and CMV serostatus were compiled alongside the repertoire data. Genome-wide SNP genotypes for about three fifths of the roughly 670 donors were used in a later genetic analysis, which treated that subset as a discovery cohort. All discovery cohort repertoires had been generated using a single sequencing platform. Both class I and class II loci were covered by HLA typing, at four-digit resolution. Typing coverage differed by locus: A, B, C, DRB1 and DQB1 were typed in about 629-630 donors, DQA1 in 522, DPA1 in 606, and DPB1 in approximately 450. Four to six DR-DQ haplotypes were handled as single units for association and clustering because linkage in the cohort was strong. Across approximately 420 genotyped donors of the cohort, an average of roughly 250,000 unique TCR beta nucleotide sequences per donor were sequenced, and roughly 20% of those sequences were non-productive.

To prepare the library, the immunoSEQ multiplex PCR assay was applied. The multiplex PCR relied on a mix of 60 forward primers for TCR Vbeta segments and 13 reverse primers for TCR Jbeta segments. Amplification of the CDR3 region of rearranged TCR beta genes was performed with a multiplex PCR assay on genomic DNA. The Illumina HiSeq System was used to sequence the amplified TCR beta libraries as 87-base-pair reads. In the paper's pipeline: A later analysis tallied roughly 76 million unique TCR beta chains across the 650 to 750 repertoires, and roughly 11 million of those chains were shared by two or more donors. A nearest-neighbor algorithm error-corrected the raw reads and collapsed the reads into unique sequences, merging closely related sequences to remove PCR and sequencing errors. V, D and J gene segments were assigned by aligning CDR3 sequences to IMGT reference sequences. For a sequence to be retained, a match of at least six nucleotides to both a V gene segment and a J gene segment was required. A rearrangement was called productive if the CDR3 had no stop codons and remained in frame with V and J, and every other rearrangement was called non-productive. Following IMGT convention, CDR3 was defined as the stretch from the second conserved V-encoded cysteine to the conserved J-encoded phenylalanine. In an earlier analysis of around 640 of the donors, sequences lacking an unambiguous match to a single V gene segment were excluded. In an earlier analysis of some 590 of the donors, a V segment was called functional when productive rearrangements were above 56.7%, and segregating when the standard deviation between donors exceeded 5%. A statistical classification framework was built to diagnose cytomegalovirus status from the catalog of TCR beta chain sequences. A later analysis assigned V and J genes by comparing TCR nucleotide sequences with IMGT/GENE-DB human TR gene sequences. Using the TCRdist pipeline, a later analysis assigned CDR3 sequences along with most-parsimonious VDJ recombination scenarios. In a later analysis, every TCR beta chain was defined by the combination of its CDR3 amino acid sequence and its V-gene family, and reads without a unique V-gene family were dropped. To address suspected cross-contamination and a sequencing artifact, a later analysis removed approximately 600 highly shared, low-generation-probability nucleotide sequences. A later analysis calculated a clonal expansion index for each public chain from normalized within-repertoire ranks of inferred template counts. A later analysis computed generation probabilities with a VDJ recombination model fitted to out-of-frame rearrangements, and checked the results against IGoR. In a later analysis, TCR-TCR, TCR-HLA and TCR-CMV co-occurrence was scored with hypergeometric tests, and a repertoire-size bias correction was applied to TCR pairs. A later analysis estimated false discovery rates by permuting HLA or CMV assignments 20 times. In a later analysis, co-occurring TCRs were grouped using DBSCAN, with TCRdist sequence similarity added in when clustering inside HLA-allele-positive subsets. Repertoires with fewer than 30,000 or more than 120,000 public chains, plus five repertoires with anomalous nucleotide sharing, were excluded from co-occurrence clustering. What TCRdb holds here is the immuneACCESS table cut down to in-frame rearrangements. Part of the clones is not present; checked against another copy, under half of the missing clones reflect an unresolved V gene, and the others are unexplained. The DNA was the basis for D and trimming; V, J and clone size are from that table. The table for this sample lists 150,000 to 160,000 clones; roughly 84% of them were counted only once. Of the sample, 2% to 2.5% falls within the top ten clones.

The cohort consisted of 666 healthy bone marrow donors. At the time of sampling, all cohort members were nominally healthy, though unrecorded immune exposures were likely present. The donor was CMV seronegative and belonged to the group of 352 seronegative cohort members. A peripheral blood sample was collected from each donor, and TCR beta sequencing was performed on peripheral blood mononuclear cells. Genomic DNA extraction from the blood cell samples was performed with the Qiagen DNeasy Blood Extraction Kit. What the study reported, not specific to this receptor: A further reported finding was that TCR beta sequences accurately predicted the HLA-A and HLA-B alleles for most subjects in the first cohort. Broadly in line with IMGT annotations, most TCR beta V segments showed up in productive rearrangements about 87% or about 30% of the time in an earlier analysis of 587 of the donors. Specific HLA alleles were associated with over 15,000 TCR beta sequences at a false discovery rate of 0.05 in a later analysis. Because counts were too low, 15 to 20 rarely observed V segments, including chromosome 9 orphons, were excluded from the earlier analysis of 587 of the donors. A total of roughly 160 TCR beta chains were listed by the study as associated with cytomegalovirus. According to the authors, the approach could potentially be generalized to other disease states and immunological phenotypes. In a later genetic analysis, fewer N-insertions in productive TCRs were reported among donors in an Asian-associated ancestry cluster than the roughly 700-donor mean. Linkage disequilibrium might explain the correlated functional status among segregating V segments, but an unknown experimental factor could not be excluded. In a later analysis, the rate of TCR association differed among HLA loci, with DRB1 alleles having the most associated TCRs and HLA-C alleles having the fewest. A later analysis reported that several top co-occurrence clusters appeared linked to parvovirus B19, influenza, CMV and Epstein-Barr virus. Most CMV-associated TCR beta chains appeared to be HLA-restricted in a later analysis, and the HLA associations seemed to be driven largely by CMV exposure. In a later analysis, HLA-associated TCR beta chains were found to be more clonally expanded and to have lower generation probabilities than equally common non-associated chains. Sequencing depth was assumed to be roughly uniform across donors in the presence/absence analyses, though that assumption may not hold. Across donors, most TCR sequences were observed very rarely, whereas some public TCRs were present in many individuals. Immune exposure information for the cohort was limited to CMV serostatus. A cluster of highly shared sequence variants was judged likely to be a technical artifact of the sequencing pipeline. Because HLA typing was missing for some donors at each locus, association tests included only the typed subset. The cohort was sequenced for TCR beta chains only, and without alpha or paired-chain data the features that could be detected were limited. When HLA alleles, especially DR and DQ, strongly co-occurred, attributing TCR associations to individual alleles was difficult. In vitro tests confirmed that a few of the cytomegalovirus-associated TCR beta chains recognize cytomegalovirus antigens. The classifier was reported to diagnose cytomegalovirus status with high specificity and sensitivity in both the original cohort and the validation cohort. A later genetic analysis associated a missense DCLRE1C variant with V-gene and J-gene trimming of TCR beta chains, and an independent cohort replicated the association.

This receptor was identified in a woman aged 18-29 years in good health and CMV-seronegative. The sequenced sample was PBMCs.

CDR3 region: CASSPGTGGNQPQHF. The sequenced DNA: TGTGCCAGCAGTCCAGGGACAGGGGGCAATCAGCCCCAGCATTTT. The sequence links TRBV6-1 to TRBJ1-5; TRBD1 aligns with 10 central bases. From the cysteine up to the phenylalanine, the CDR3 has a length of 15 residues. The kept DNA is CDR3 alone, 45 bases in frame from the first base. CDR1 and CDR2 are drawn from the germline V gene: MNHNS, SASEGT. V has 5 bases trimmed and J has 2 bases trimmed; junction bases matching no gene number 3.